The TCR beta chain described here comes from a study of cytomegalovirus exposure and HLA in healthy donors. The CDR3 contains 16 residues. With 5 bases clipped from V and 0 bases from J, the junction kept 4 bases outside the gene matches. Germline loops: CDR1 SNHLY, CDR2 FYNNEI. With 60 Vbeta and 13 Jbeta primers, the PCR was carried out. Libraries were prepared by immunoSEQ multiplex PCR; TCRdb keeps only in-frame clonotypes and omits some of them. The listing records fewer than 100,000 clones. The clonotype comes from a man aged 50-59 years in good health and CMV-seronegative. The chain combines TRBV2 with TRBJ2-2, with 9 positions matching TRBD2. The sequenced sample consisted of PBMCs. In DNA form, the CDR3 reads TGTGCCAGCAGTTTCGGACTAGCGACGAACACCGGGGAGCTGTTTTTT. This gives the protein CASSFGLATNTGELFF.